A single sample gave rise to the 24 T cell receptor beta chains below, sequenced in a study of blood T cell repertoires in COVID-19. Libraries were prepared by immunoSEQ multiplex PCR; TCRdb keeps only in-frame clonotypes and omits some of them. The data contain about 200,000 clones, around 76% of them singletons. Sequencing input: peripheral blood. The receptors shown here come from a woman aged 55-70 years with COVID-19, enrolled during active disease.

The chain has TRBV28 and TRBJ1-3; the D is unclear. Germline assignment: CDR1 MDHEN and CDR2 SYDVKM. This CDR3 comprises 13 residues. Trimming removed 4 bases at V and 4 bases at J, with 8 bases between. The chain's CDR3 is CASSWAGGNTIYF. As DNA, the CDR3 is TGTGCCAGCAGTTGGGCGGGGGGAAACACCATATATTTT.

The chain recombines TRBV5-1 with TRBJ1-1; TRBD1 aligns across 7 bases. The ends lost 4 bases at V and 3 bases at J; junction bases unmatched: 3. CDR1 SGHRS and CDR2 YFSETQ come from the germline V gene. The CDR3 extends over 13 amino acids. Written as DNA, the CDR3 is TGCGCCAGCAGCGAGCAGGGGGACACTGAAGCTTTCTTT. Translation gives CASSEQGDTEAFF. The full variable domain, in which reference TRBV5-1 and TRBJ1-1 provide the parts outside the CDR3, is KAGVTQTPRYLIKTRGQQVTLSCSPISGHRSVSWYQQTPGQGLQFLFEYFSETQRNKGNFPGRFSGRQFSNSRSEMNVSTLELGDSALYLCASSEQGDTEAFFGQGTRLTVV.

This rearrangement joins TRBV9 to TRBJ2-3, with 8 bases matching TRBD2. With V trimmed by 6 bases and J by 4 bases, 13 bases remained unmatched. Germline CDR1 is SGDLS and CDR2 is YYNGEE. The CDR3 extends over 16 amino acids. The CDR3 nucleotides read TGTGCCAGCACCCTGACGGGAGGGCCGGGAGCAGATACGCAGTATTTT. Translation: CASTLTGGPGADTQYF. The variable domain in full, completed from reference TRBV9 and TRBJ2-3, reads DSGVTQTPKHLITATGQRVTLRCSPRSGDLSVYWYQQSLDQGLQFLIQYYNGEERAKGNILERFSAQQFPDLHSELNLSSLELGDSALYFCASTLTGGPGADTQYFGPGTRLTVL.

On this clone itself: The junction does not match germline at one end; this may be a read error. The rearrangement joins TRBV5-6 to TRBJ2-7, with TRBD2 matching 12 bases. Germline CDR1 reads SGHDT; CDR2 reads YYEEEE. The CDR3 loop spans 15 amino acids. In DNA, the CDR3 is TGTGCCAGCAGATTGGGACTAGCGGGCTCCTACGAGCAGTACTTC. It codes for CASRLGLAGSYEQYF.

The chain couples TRBV5-1 to TRBJ1-2; 10 bases map to TRBD1. The germline V gene has CDR1 SGHRS and CDR2 YFSETQ. The V and J ends lost 3 bases and 3 bases, in that order; junction bases with no gene match: 11. The CDR3 length is 17 residues. The CDR3 protein is CASSSQRTGGGDYGYTF. DNA of the CDR3: TGCGCCAGCAGCTCCCAGCGGACAGGGGGGGGAGACTATGGCTACACCTTC.

This clone was counted a single time. This chain links TRBV11-2 with TRBJ1-1; D gene uncertain. The V gene's germline CDR1 is SGHAT and CDR2 FQNNGV. V lost 1 base to trimming and J lost 0 bases, with 6 bases between them. The CDR3 covers 14 residues. DNA for the CDR3: TGTGCCAGCAGCTTAGTCCCAGTGAACACTGAAGCTTTCTTT. Its translation: CASSLVPVNTEAFF. The variable domain in full, with the rest retrieved from reference TRBV11-2 and TRBJ1-1, is EAGVAQSPRYKIIEKRQSVAFWCNPISGHATLYWYQQILGQGPKLLIQFQNNGVVDDSQLPKDRFSAERLKGVDSTLKIQPAKLEDSAVYLCASSLVPVNTEAFFGQGTRLTVV.

The V call is TRBV5-1, the J call TRBJ1-4; TRBD1 is a possible D gene (6 bases). V was trimmed by 0 bases and J by 3 bases, leaving 6 bases between them. The CDR3 totals 14 residues. The V gene's germline CDR1 is SGHRS and CDR2 YFSETQ. The CDR3 region is CASSLEGANEKLFF. CDR3 DNA sequence: TGCGCCAGCAGCTTGGAGGGGGCTAATGAAAAACTGTTTTTT. The whole variable domain, filled in from reference TRBV5-1 and TRBJ1-4, reads KAGVTQTPRYLIKTRGQQVTLSCSPISGHRSVSWYQQTPGQGLQFLFEYFSETQRNKGNFPGRFSGRQFSNSRSEMNVSTLELGDSALYLCASSLEGANEKLFFGSGTQLSVL.

The J gene is TRBJ2-1, the V gene TRBV6-1; TRBD2 matches 15 bases. Germline CDR1 is MNHNS and CDR2 is SASEGT. V shed 4 bases and J 4 bases; nucleotides not matched to a gene: 2. This CDR3 is 16 amino acids long. The CDR3 protein is CASSGGLAGGYNEQFF. As DNA, the CDR3 is TGTGCCAGCAGTGGCGGACTAGCGGGGGGGTACAATGAGCAGTTCTTC.

The genes are TRBV7-8 and TRBJ2-1, with D unresolved. The V and J ends lost 3 bases and 4 bases respectively, with 7 bases between them. The CDR3 sequence is 13 residues long. Per germline, CDR1 SGHVS and CDR2 FQNEAQ. The CDR3 reads CASSLMAYNEQFF. The CDR3 DNA reads TGTGCCAGCAGCTTGATGGCTTACAATGAGCAGTTCTTC.

V and J are TRBV5-8 and TRBJ2-3; possible D gene TRBD2, 6 bases. This CDR3 is built from 12 residues. CDR1 and CDR2 from the germline V gene are SGHTS and YDEGEE. Trimming cost V 5 bases and J 9 bases, with 13 bases left between them. The CDR3: CASRTVGLTQYF. The CDR3 DNA sequence: TGTGCCAGCAGAACAGTCGGACTAACGCAGTATTTT. Supplemented by reference TRBV5-8 and TRBJ2-3, the full variable domain reads EAGVTQSPTHLIKTRGQQATLRCSPISGHTSVYWYQQALGLGLQFLLWYDEGEERNRGNFPPRFSGRQFPNYSSELNVNALELEDSALYLCASRTVGLTQYFGPGTRLTVL.

The chain couples TRBV12-3 or TRBV12-4 to TRBJ1-2; perhaps TRBD1 as D (5 bases). The CDR3 length is 12 residues. Trimming removed 6 bases at V and 4 bases at J, with 9 bases between. CDR3 residues: CASSRDVYGYTF. CDR3 coding DNA: TGTGCCAGCAGCAGGGATGTCTATGGCTACACCTTC.

The chain combines TRBV5-4 with TRBJ2-5, with D perhaps TRBD2 (5 bases). In germline, CDR1 is SGHNT, CDR2 YYREEE (reference sequence). V was cut by 0 bases and J by 1 base, with 7 bases left in between. The CDR3 is 14 residues long. The CDR3 sequence is CASSLGSGQETQYF. The DNA of the CDR3 is TGTGCCAGCAGCTTGGGGAGCGGCCAAGAGACCCAGTACTTC.

The chain combines TRBV6-2 or TRBV6-3 with TRBJ2-1; TRBD2 aligns across 10 bases. The CDR3 totals 13 residues. With V trimmed by 2 bases and J by 12 bases, 4 bases remained unmatched. Germline V CDR1 and CDR2: MNHEY, SVGEGT. The CDR3 DNA sequence: TGTGCCAGCAGTTACGTTCTAGCGGGAGCGCAGTTCTTC. Translated, it gives CASSYVLAGAQFF.

J is TRBJ1-6 and V is TRBV5-4, with D perhaps TRBD1 (5 bases). Germline V lookup: CDR1 SGHNT, CDR2 YYREEE (reference sequence). The CDR3 sequence is 14 residues long. V lost 0 bases and J lost 11, with 12 bases in between. The CDR3 reads CASSLGPGSAPLHF. The CDR3 nucleotides read TGTGCCAGCAGCTTGGGTCCAGGGTCGGCACCCCTCCACTTT.

The J gene is TRBJ1-1, the V gene TRBV5-1; TRBD1 agrees at 8 bases. Germline CDR1 SGHRS, CDR2 YFSETQ. With 4 bases clipped from V and 4 bases from J, the junction kept 15 bases outside the gene matches. The CDR3 covers 17 residues. The CDR3 DNA is TGCGCCAGCAGCCCTGGAGGGGCAGGGGGCGTCAGCACTGAAGCTTTCTTT. This gives the protein CASSPGGAGGVSTEAFF.

V usage is TRBV6-6 and J usage is TRBJ2-1, with 9 bases identical to TRBD1. CDR1 is MNHNY, CDR2 SVGAGI, per germline (reference sequence). The V and J ends lost 6 bases and 7 bases, in that order; junction bases with no gene match: 10. This CDR3 region has 15 residues. For the CDR3, the DNA is TGTGCCAGCAGAACGACAGGGGGGAAGGGGAATGAGCAGTTCTTC. Translated, it gives CASRTTGGKGNEQFF.

This clone has a handful of counts. The chain recombines TRBV9 with TRBJ1-2, with D possibly TRBD1 on 5 matching bases. Trimming left V 0 bases short and J 0 bases short, with 9 bases between. CDR3 length: 15 amino acids. The germline CDR1 and CDR2 sequences are SGDLS and YYNGEE. The CDR3 coding sequence is TGTGCCAGCAGCGTAGAGGGCAGGGCTAACTATGGCTACACCTTC. It codes for CASSVEGRANYGYTF.

This chain joins TRBV6-5 and TRBJ1-2; D ambiguous. Germline values: CDR1 MNHEY, CDR2 SVGAGI. CDR3 length: 13 amino acids. The germline V and J ends were trimmed by 4 bases and 8 bases, with 14 bases remaining between them. CDR3 sequence (DNA): TGTGCCAGCAGTTTCGACACCTTGCGAGGCTACACCTTC. Translating gives CASSFDTLRGYTF.

This clone was detected only once. The rearrangement links TRBV5-5 to TRBJ2-7; the match to TRBD1 covers 7 bases. J was trimmed by 3 bases and V by 0 bases; bases with no gene match: 3. The germline V gene has CDR1 SGHKS and CDR2 YYEKEE (reference sequence). The CDR3 is made up of 14 amino acids. DNA for the CDR3: TGTGCCAGCAGCTTGGGGGCAGGGGGCTACGAGCAGTACGTC. Protein sequence: CASSLGAGGYEQYV.

V and J are TRBV5-1 and TRBJ2-1; possibly TRBD1 for D (5 bases). This CDR3 has 14 residues. V lost 3 bases, J lost 11 bases, and 18 bases lay in between. CDR1 and CDR2 (germline): SGHRS, YFSETQ. The CDR3 is CASSYEDTPSKQFF. As DNA, the CDR3 is TGCGCCAGCAGCTACGAGGACACCCCTTCAAAGCAGTTCTTC.

V usage is TRBV11-1 and J usage is TRBJ2-5; D perhaps matches TRBD2 (6 bases). Germline CDR1 reads SGHAT; CDR2 reads FQDESV (reference sequence). V was pared by 3 bases and J by 0 bases, with 11 bases between. This CDR3 is 15 amino acids long. The CDR3 DNA reads TGTGCCAGCAGCTTCAGACGGGGGAACCAAGAGACCCAGTACTTC. This codes for CASSFRRGNQETQYF.

The CDR3 protein is CASSFGGGRPYNTEAFF. DNA for the CDR3: TGTGCCAGCAGTTTTGGGGGGGGCCGCCCCTATAACACTGAAGCTTTCTTT. This chain links TRBV28 with TRBJ1-1; D possibly corresponds to TRBD1 (6 bases). CDR1 is MDHEN, CDR2 SYDVKM, per germline. There are 17 residues in the CDR3. Between the trimmed V and J ends, which lost 3 bases and 2 bases, there was a span of 19 bases. Combining the CDR3 with reference TRBV28 and TRBJ1-1 gives the whole variable domain DVKVTQSSRYLVKRTGEKVFLECVQDMDHENMFWYRQDPGLGLRLIYFSYDVKMKEKGDIPEGYSVSREKKERFSLILESASTNQTSMYLCASSFGGGRPYNTEAFFGQGTRLTVV.

This clone appeared a single time. The chain has TRBV7-3 and TRBJ2-7; 7 bases map to TRBD2. V was pared by 5 bases and J by 1 base, with 2 bases of the junction left unmatched. The CDR3 is made up of 13 amino acids. Germline V gene sequence: CDR1 SGHTA, CDR2 FQGTGA. The DNA for the CDR3 is TGTGCCAGCAGCGCAGCGGGATCCTACGAGCAGTACTTC. This encodes CASSAAGSYEQYF.

V usage is TRBV5-1 and J usage is TRBJ1-1; 9 bases map to TRBD1. This CDR3 is 16 amino acids long. With V trimmed by 4 bases and J by 5 bases, 12 bases remained unmatched. Germline CDR1 and CDR2: SGHRS and YFSETQ. CDR3 bases: TGCGCCAGCAGCCTGGGTCGTACAGGGGGCTGGACTGAAGCTTTCTTT. Residues: CASSLGRTGGWTEAFF. The full variable domain, completed using reference TRBV5-1 and TRBJ1-1, is KAGVTQTPRYLIKTRGQQVTLSCSPISGHRSVSWYQQTPGQGLQFLFEYFSETQRNKGNFPGRFSGRQFSNSRSEMNVSTLELGDSALYLCASSLGRTGGWTEAFFGQGTRLTVV.